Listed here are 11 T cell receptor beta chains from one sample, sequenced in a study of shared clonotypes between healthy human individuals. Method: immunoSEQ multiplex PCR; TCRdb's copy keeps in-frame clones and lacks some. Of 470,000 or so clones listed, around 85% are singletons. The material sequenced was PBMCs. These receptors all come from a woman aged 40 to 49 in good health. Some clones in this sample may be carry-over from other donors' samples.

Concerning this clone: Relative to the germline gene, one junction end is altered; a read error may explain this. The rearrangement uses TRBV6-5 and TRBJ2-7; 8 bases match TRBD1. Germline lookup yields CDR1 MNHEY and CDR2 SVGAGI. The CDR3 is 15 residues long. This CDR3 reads CTSSSSPGQVTEQYF. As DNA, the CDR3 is TGTACCAGCAGTTCATCGCCGGGACAGGTTACCGAGCAGTACTTC.

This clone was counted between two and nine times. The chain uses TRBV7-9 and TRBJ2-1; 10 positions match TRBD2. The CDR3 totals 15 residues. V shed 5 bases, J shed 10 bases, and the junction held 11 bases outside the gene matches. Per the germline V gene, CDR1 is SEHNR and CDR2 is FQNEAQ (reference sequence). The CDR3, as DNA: TGTGCCAGCAGCCAGAGACCGGGACTAGCGCCAGAGCAGTTCTTC. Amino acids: CASSQRPGLAPEQFF.

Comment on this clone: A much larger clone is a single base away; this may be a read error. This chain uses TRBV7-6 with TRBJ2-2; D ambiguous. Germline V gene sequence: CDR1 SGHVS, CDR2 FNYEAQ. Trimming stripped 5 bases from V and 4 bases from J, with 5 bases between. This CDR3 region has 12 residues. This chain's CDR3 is CASSPGTGELFF. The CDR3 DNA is TGTGCCAGCAGCCCAGGCACCGGGGAGCTGTTTTTT.

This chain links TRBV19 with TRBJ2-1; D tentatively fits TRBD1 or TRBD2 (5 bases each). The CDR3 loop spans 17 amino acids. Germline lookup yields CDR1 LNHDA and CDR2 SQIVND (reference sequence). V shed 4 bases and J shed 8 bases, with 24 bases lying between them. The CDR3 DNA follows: TGTGCCAGTAGTAGGTTTCGGCCGGGACCAGCCGGGGATGAGCAGTTCTTC. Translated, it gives CASSRFRPGPAGDEQFF.

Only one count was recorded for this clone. The CDR3 coding sequence is TGTGCCAGTAGTATGCTGGGACTAGCGGCCGGGGAGCTGTTTTTT. It encodes CASSMLGLAAGELFF. J is TRBJ2-2 and V is TRBV19; 11 nucleotides match TRBD2. The CDR3 sequence is 15 residues long. V lost 3 bases to trimming and J lost 6 bases; unmatched junction nucleotides: 3. Germline CDR1 and CDR2: LNHDA and SQIVND (reference sequence). Full variable domain (remainder filled in from reference TRBV19 and TRBJ2-2): DGGITQSPKYLFRKEGQNVTLSCEQNLNHDAMYWYRQDPGQGLRLIYYSQIVNDFQKGDIAEGYSVSREKKESFPLTVTSAQKNPTAFYLCASSMLGLAAGELFFGEGSRLTVL.

The CDR3 nucleotides read TGTGCCAGCAGTTATGGGGACAGGGATGTCGAGCAGTACTTC. Encoded protein: CASSYGDRDVEQYF. This rearrangement joins TRBV6-8 to TRBJ2-7; TRBD1 agrees at 9 bases. CDR1 is MNHGY and CDR2 is SAAAGT in the germline V gene. The CDR3 loop spans 14 amino acids. Trimming took 3 bases from V and 6 from J; bases not matched to a gene: 6.

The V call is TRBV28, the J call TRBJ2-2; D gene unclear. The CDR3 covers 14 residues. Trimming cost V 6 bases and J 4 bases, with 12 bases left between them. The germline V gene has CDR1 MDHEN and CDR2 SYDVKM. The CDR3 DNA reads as TGTGCCAGCAGGCGCGGATATATCACCGGGGAGCTGTTTTTT. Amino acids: CASRRGYITGELFF.

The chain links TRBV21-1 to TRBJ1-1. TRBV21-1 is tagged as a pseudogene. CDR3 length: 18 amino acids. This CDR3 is CASSKGDVGTQMNTEAFF. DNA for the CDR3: TGTGCCAGCAGCAAAGGGGATGTTGGAACACAAATGAACACTGAAGCTTTCTTT.

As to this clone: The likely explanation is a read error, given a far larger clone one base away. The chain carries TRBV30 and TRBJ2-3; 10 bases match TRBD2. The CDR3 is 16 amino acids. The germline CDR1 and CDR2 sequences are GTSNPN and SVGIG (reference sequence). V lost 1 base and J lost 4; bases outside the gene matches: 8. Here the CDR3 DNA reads TGTGCCTGGAGTGGGCGGCTAGCGGGAGTACCAGATACGCAGTATTTT. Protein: CAWSGRLAGVPDTQYF.

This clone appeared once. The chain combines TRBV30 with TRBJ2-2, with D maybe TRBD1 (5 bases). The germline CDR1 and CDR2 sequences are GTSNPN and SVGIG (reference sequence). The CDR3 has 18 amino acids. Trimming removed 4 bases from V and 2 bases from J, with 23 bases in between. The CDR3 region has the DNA TGTGCCTGGACTCCGGGTGGGGCCCGGAGATCTAACACCGGGGAGCTGTTTTTT. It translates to CAWTPGGARRSNTGELFF.

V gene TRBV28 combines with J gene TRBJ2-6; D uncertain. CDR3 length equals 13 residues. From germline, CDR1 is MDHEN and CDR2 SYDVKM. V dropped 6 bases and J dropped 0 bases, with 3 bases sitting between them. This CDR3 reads CASRSSGANVLTF. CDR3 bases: TGTGCCAGCAGGAGCTCTGGGGCCAACGTCCTGACTTTC.